This note documents a single T cell receptor (beta chain) sequence. Its antigen remains unknown. The CDR3 spans 16 residues. V gave up 3 bases and J gave up 0 bases; unmatched junction bases: 4. Germline V gives CDR1 SGHTA, CDR2 FQGNSA. For the second PCR, which ran for roughly 6 to 11 cycles, a sample-barcoded 5' primer and a J-beta primer mix were used. TCRdb fed the 5' RACE reads into MiXCR, producing one record per CDR3 protein. Of about 670,000 distinct CDR3 sequences listed, 52% are singletons. These data come from a study of blood T cells in healthy people across ages. Study-level results: Correlation between TCR beta diversity and naive T cell percentage was strong.

This receptor was taken from an elderly woman in good health. Sequenced: blood. V usage is TRBV7-2 and J usage is TRBJ2-2; 7 bases agree with TRBD1. For the CDR3, the DNA is TGTGCCAGCAGCTTGGCCGGGACAGCGAACACCGGGGAGCTGTTTTTT. Protein: CASSLAGTANTGELFF.